A single sample is the source of the 7 T cell receptor beta chains below, sequenced in a study of T cell changes during pregnancy in multiple sclerosis (dated by TCRdb to about 2019). The protocol used for the library was the immunoSEQ multiplex PCR assay. As stored in TCRdb, this immuneACCESS dataset retains in-frame rearrangements with V and J assigned. A fraction of the clones does not appear; measured against another copy, unresolved V genes explain less than half of the discrepancy, and the remainder lacks a known reason. In this sample the table shows some 29,000 clones, about nine tenths of which occur a single time. The biggest ten clones account for roughly 0.6% of the sample. The sequencing used CD4+ T cells from peripheral blood mononuclear cells, collected in the first trimester of pregnancy. The receptors shown here come from a female donor in good health, enrolled as a control in a pregnancy study.

This clone came up once. The chain has TRBV11-2 and TRBJ1-5; TRBD1 might be the D (5 bases). The CDR3 totals 15 residues. The germline CDR1 and CDR2 sequences are SGHAT and FQNNGV. V was pared by 5 bases and J by 6 bases, with 17 bases between. Here the CDR3 reads CASSPGEGMGQPQHF. The DNA for the CDR3 is TGTGCCAGCAGCCCGGGGGAGGGTATGGGTCAGCCCCAGCATTTT.

This chain links TRBV19 with TRBJ2-7; 10 nucleotides agree with TRBD2. The germline CDR1 and CDR2 sequences are LNHDA and SQIVND (reference sequence). CDR3 length: 15 residues. Trimming took 3 bases from V and 2 from J; bases not matched to a gene: 4. CDR3 protein: CASSIGTSGAYEQYF. The CDR3 DNA reads TGTGCCAGTAGTATCGGAACTAGCGGGGCCTACGAGCAGTACTTC.

The chain is built from TRBV6-1 and TRBJ2-3; 7 nucleotides agree with TRBD1. V was pared by 3 bases and J by 3 bases, with 12 bases of the junction left unmatched. Germline V CDR1 and CDR2: MNHNS, SASEGT. The length of the CDR3 is 17 residues. CDR3 in amino acids: CASSEILQGPPTDTQYF. For the CDR3, the DNA is TGTGCCAGCAGTGAGATACTACAGGGGCCGCCAACAGATACGCAGTATTTT.

The J gene is TRBJ2-3, the V gene TRBV5-1, with 9 bases matching TRBD1. The trim removed 0 bases at V and 2 bases at J, leaving 1 base unmatched. This CDR3 region has 15 residues. Germline-derived CDR1 and CDR2 are SGHRS and YFSETQ. The CDR3 is CASSLAQGATDTQYF. The CDR3 DNA sequence: TGCGCCAGCAGCTTGGCACAGGGGGCCACAGATACGCAGTATTTT.

The V call is TRBV5-8, the J call TRBJ2-5; D is possibly TRBD1 (5 bases). Germline CDR1 and CDR2: SGHTS and YDEGEE. The CDR3 extends over 12 amino acids. The V gene lost 3 bases and the J gene lost 4 bases, with 7 bases spanning the gap. The CDR3: CASSWGAETQYF. As DNA, the CDR3 is TGTGCCAGCAGCTGGGGCGCAGAGACCCAGTACTTC.

This clone turned up a few times. The chain recombines TRBV4-2 with TRBJ2-3; 7 positions agree with TRBD1. This CDR3 has 16 amino acids. V trimming: 1 base; J trimming: 2 bases; junction bases outside the gene matches: 6. Germline V gene data show CDR1 as LGHNA and CDR2 as YNFKEQ. CDR3 region: CASSQAKGALTDTQYF. CDR3 nucleotide sequence: TGTGCCAGCAGCCAAGCTAAGGGGGCCCTCACAGATACGCAGTATTTT.

The chain couples TRBV18 to TRBJ2-3; 8 bases are a match to TRBD2. Germline assignment: CDR1 KGHSH and CDR2 LQKENI. The CDR3 sequence is 17 residues long. Trimming took 3 bases from V and 1 from J; bases not matched to a gene: 9. CDR3 in DNA: TGTGCCAGCTCACCTTTGGGACTAGGAATCGGCACAGATACGCAGTATTTT. Protein: CASSPLGLGIGTDTQYF.